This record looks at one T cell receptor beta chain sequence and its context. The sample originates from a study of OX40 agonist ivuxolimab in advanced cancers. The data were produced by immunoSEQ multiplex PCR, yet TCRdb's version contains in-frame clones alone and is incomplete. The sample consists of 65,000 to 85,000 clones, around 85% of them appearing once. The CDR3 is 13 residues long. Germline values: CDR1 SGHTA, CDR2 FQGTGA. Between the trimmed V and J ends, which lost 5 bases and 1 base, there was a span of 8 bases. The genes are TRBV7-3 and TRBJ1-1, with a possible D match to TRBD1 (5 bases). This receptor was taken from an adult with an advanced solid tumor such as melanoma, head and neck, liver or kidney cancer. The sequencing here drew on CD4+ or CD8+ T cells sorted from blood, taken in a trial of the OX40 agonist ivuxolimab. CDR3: CASSRQGNTEAFF. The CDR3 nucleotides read TGTGCCAGCAGCCGTCAGGGGAACACTGAAGCTTTCTTT.